This T cell receptor (beta chain) was sequenced during a study of blood T cell repertoires in COVID-19. Here immunoSEQ multiplex PCR was the method, and the copy in TCRdb shows in-frame clones only, minus some. This sample yields fewer than 200,000 clones, of which over 60% are seen a single time; roughly 25% belongs to the top ten. The sample was peripheral blood. The TCR sequence derives from a woman in her 70s with acute or convalescent COVID-19.

This chain's CDR3 is CASSDGGGNTGELFF. In DNA, the CDR3 is TGTGCCAGCAGTGACGGCGGGGGTAACACCGGGGAGCTGTTTTTT. This sequence joins TRBV6-1 and TRBJ2-2; 7 bases match TRBD2. CDR3 length equals 15 residues. Germline CDR1 is MNHNS and CDR2 is SASEGT. Trimming took 3 bases from V and 2 from J; bases not matched to a gene: 3.